The 20 T cell receptor beta chains presented below share a single source sample, sequenced in a study of Graves' ophthalmopathy and Graves' hyperthyroidism (dated by TCRdb to the late 2010s). Instrument on record: Illumina HiSeq 2000. For repertoire sequencing, TCR beta CDR3 regions were amplified from RNA transcripts. The first round of RT-PCR was done with HTBI primers and the Qiagen OneStep RT-PCR kit, and was followed by a second round of multiplex PCR, then size selection and purification. TCRdb ran its own pipeline on the public reads, namely fastp trimming at Q25 and MiXCR clone calling, and kept in-frame beta chains. Each entry merges the rows of one CDR3 protein and shows their most common DNA and genes. This sample has under 350,000 distinct CDR3 sequences in its table, and 17% of those were observed once. The ten largest clones take up over 9% of the sample. Sequenced material: peripheral blood. These TCRs come from an adult man with Graves' ophthalmopathy.

This clonotype was observed at least ten times. The V call is TRBV20-1, the J call TRBJ1-3; TRBD1 aligns across 7 bases. Germline CDR1 DFQATT, CDR2 SNEGSKA (reference sequence). The junction had 4 bases not matched to a gene; V was cut back by 3 bases and J by 2 bases. This CDR3 contains 14 residues. The CDR3: CSASWDSTGNTIYF. For the CDR3, the DNA is TGCAGTGCTAGTTGGGACAGTACTGGAAACACCATATATTTT.

This clonotype was picked up many times. The gene calls are TRBV6-2 or TRBV6-3 and TRBJ1-1, with TRBD1 matching 12 bases. Trimming cost V 4 bases and J 3 bases; bases outside gene matches: 6. This CDR3 comprises 16 residues. The germline V gene encodes CDR1 MNHEY and CDR2 SVGEGT. CDR3 DNA sequence: TGTGCCAGCAGTTTCCGGGACAGGGGGCTGGACACTGAAGCTTTCTTT. Translation: CASSFRDRGLDTEAFF.

The chain couples TRBV7-9 to TRBJ1-2, with 7 bases fitting TRBD1. Trimming cost V 7 bases and J 8 bases; bases outside gene matches: 7. The CDR3 consists of 12 residues. The germline gives CDR1 SEHNR, CDR2 FQNEAQ (reference sequence). The CDR3 bases are TGTGCCAGCACTCGGACAGGCGGGGGCTACACCTTC. This translates into CASTRTGGGYTF.

The table lists this clonotype with many counts. V is TRBV20-1 and J is TRBJ2-7; 7 bases agree with TRBD1. The length of the CDR3 is 14 residues. Per the germline V gene, CDR1 is DFQATT and CDR2 is SNEGSKA (reference sequence). J lost 0 bases, V lost 5 bases, and 7 bases had no gene match. CDR3 in amino acids: CSAPSGTASYEQYF. The CDR3 DNA reads as TGCAGTGCTCCCTCCGGGACAGCCTCCTACGAGCAGTACTTC.

The table lists this clonotype with many counts. The chain carries TRBV10-3 and TRBJ1-5; 10 positions match TRBD1. This CDR3 is 18 amino acids long. Per the germline V gene, CDR1 is ENHRY and CDR2 is SYGVKD. V gave up 0 bases and J gave up 0 bases; unmatched junction bases: 5. CDR3 in DNA: TGTGCCATCAGTGAGTCCGAGGGGGACAGGGGTAGCAATCAGCCCCAGCATTTT. Translating gives CAISESEGDRGSNQPQHF.

This clonotype was seen repeatedly, ten times or more. The V and J genes are TRBV12-3 or TRBV12-4 and TRBJ2-5; 9 nucleotides agree with TRBD1. J gave up 6 bases and V 3 bases, and 8 bases lay outside the gene matches. CDR3 length: 15 amino acids. CDR3 bases: TGTGCCAGCAGTTTCTTCCCGGACAGGGGAAAGACCCAGTACTTC. It is translated as CASSFFPDRGKTQYF.

The sample holds many counts of this clonotype. The CDR3 sequence: CASSRLAGSYEQYF. CDR3 sequence (DNA): TGTGCCAGCAGTCGTCTAGCGGGAAGTTACGAGCAGTACTTC. The chain carries TRBV7-9 and TRBJ2-7; 9 positions match TRBD2. Germline V gene sequence: CDR1 SEHNR, CDR2 FQNEAQ (reference sequence). There are 14 residues in the CDR3. V shed 6 bases, J shed 4 bases, and the junction held 7 bases outside the gene matches.

The sample holds one count of this clonotype. V gene TRBV20-1 combines with J gene TRBJ2-5, with D perhaps TRBD2 (6 bases). Germline loops: CDR1 DFQATT, CDR2 SNEGSKA (reference sequence). V was shortened by 0 bases and J by 2 bases, with 10 bases between the two germline ends. The length of the CDR3 is 14 residues. CDR3 region: CSAREGGGQETQYF. Here the CDR3 DNA reads TGCAGTGCTAGAGAGGGCGGAGGGCAAGAGACCCAGTACTTC.

This clonotype was seen a handful of times. V and J are TRBV18 and TRBJ1-1, with D tentatively TRBD1 (5 bases). The CDR3 extends over 15 amino acids. V was trimmed by 3 bases and J by 1 base, leaving 12 bases between them. From germline, CDR1 is KGHSH and CDR2 LQKENI. The CDR3 DNA reads TGTGCCAGCTCACCCTCCGGGGCTGGGAACACTGAAGCTTTCTTT. The encoded protein is CASSPSGAGNTEAFF.

This clonotype has a handful of counts. The chain has TRBV6-1 and TRBJ1-5; 10 nucleotides match TRBD1. Germline V gives CDR1 MNHNS, CDR2 SASEGT. The junction had 7 bases not matched to a gene; V was cut back by 5 bases and J by 6 bases. The CDR3 has 15 amino acids. CDR3 loop: CASSKTGTGVQPQHF. The CDR3 coding sequence is TGTGCCAGCAGTAAGACCGGGACAGGGGTTCAGCCCCAGCATTTT.

The V call is TRBV6-1, the J call TRBJ1-5; D ambiguous. CDR1 is MNHNS, CDR2 SASEGT, per germline. The germline V and J ends were trimmed by 5 bases and 9 bases, with 14 bases remaining between them. There are 13 residues in the CDR3. DNA for the CDR3: TGTGCCAGCAGTCCAGCGGCCGTGGGGCCCCAGCATTTT. Residues: CASSPAAVGPQHF.

This clonotype has ten or more counts. V is TRBV11-2 and J is TRBJ1-1; TRBD1 is a possible D gene (5 bases). Germline assignment: CDR1 SGHAT and CDR2 FQNNGV. V lost 0 bases and J lost 3, with 8 bases in between. CDR3 size: 14 residues. In DNA, the CDR3 is TGTGCCAGCAGCTTAGAAGAGGGGTACACTGAAGCTTTCTTT. This translates into CASSLEEGYTEAFF.

This clonotype was found many times. This rearrangement joins TRBV28 to TRBJ1-1; D is possibly TRBD1 (5 bases). V lost 6 bases and J lost 4, with 24 bases in between. The CDR3 loop spans 17 amino acids. Germline V gene data show CDR1 as MDHEN and CDR2 as SYDVKM. The CDR3 loop reads CASSPPRGSSAVTEAFF. CDR3 nucleotides: TGTGCCAGCAGCCCGCCGAGGGGCTCAAGTGCGGTCACTGAAGCTTTCTTT.

This clonotype was detected many times. This chain's CDR3 is CASSLSGLGTQYF. The CDR3 DNA follows: TGTGCCAGCAGCTTATCGGGGCTCGGGACCCAGTACTTC. The chain joins TRBV7-2 to TRBJ2-5, with D perhaps matching TRBD1 or TRBD2 (5 bases each). The V end was cut by 2 bases, the J end by 7 bases, with 11 bases between. The CDR3 runs 13 residues. Germline-derived CDR1 and CDR2 are SGHTA and FQGNSA. Full variable domain (remainder filled in from reference TRBV7-2 and TRBJ2-5): GAGVSQSPSNKVTEKGKDVELRCDPISGHTALYWYRQSLGQGLEFLIYFQGNSAPDKSGLPSDRFSAERTGGSVSTLTIQRTQQEDSAVYLCASSLSGLGTQYFGPGTRLLVL.

This clonotype was recorded many times. This chain links TRBV28 with TRBJ2-5; TRBD2 matches 11 bases. The CDR3 sequence is 15 residues long. CDR1 is MDHEN and CDR2 is SYDVKM in the germline V gene. After removal of 6 bases from V and 7 bases from J, the junction contained 10 bases not matched to a gene. The CDR3: CASRGTSGSETTQYF. Written as DNA, the CDR3 is TGTGCCAGCAGGGGTACTAGCGGGAGTGAAACGACCCAGTACTTC.

This clonotype was seen many times. This chain connects TRBV7-6 to TRBJ2-5; 11 nucleotides line up with TRBD2. Germline CDR1 reads SGHVS; CDR2 reads FNYEAQ. With 3 bases clipped from V and 5 bases from J, the junction kept 8 bases outside the gene matches. The CDR3 covers 16 residues. CDR3 DNA sequence: TGTGCCAGCAGCTTTGGTAGCGGGAGGGCCGTTGAGACCCAGTACTTC. Its translation: CASSFGSGRAVETQYF.

This clonotype has ten or more counts. This chain uses TRBV5-6 with TRBJ2-7; maybe TRBD1 (6 bases). V shed 4 bases and J shed 2 bases, with 13 bases lying between them. Germline values: CDR1 SGHDT, CDR2 YYEEEE. The CDR3 is 14 amino acids. The CDR3: CASSRQAGTYEQYF. The DNA for the CDR3 is TGTGCCAGCAGCCGACAGGCCGGCACCTACGAGCAGTACTTC.

This clonotype appeared once. This sequence joins TRBV11-2 and TRBJ2-7, with 8 bases aligning to TRBD1. Trimming took 3 bases from V and 5 from J; bases not matched to a gene: 9. Germline CDR1 is SGHAT and CDR2 is FQNNGV. The CDR3 has 15 amino acids. As DNA, the CDR3 is TGTGCCAGCAGCTTGGGGAGGACAGGGTCCCACGAGCAGTACTTC. Residues: CASSLGRTGSHEQYF.

This clonotype came up many times. The V call is TRBV6-1, the J call TRBJ2-5, with 10 bases identical to TRBD2. Losses at the gene ends were 6 bases for V and 3 bases for J; bases not matched to a gene: 4. Germline V lookup: CDR1 MNHNS, CDR2 SASEGT. The CDR3 sequence is 14 residues long. Here the CDR3 reads CASRPGLAEETQYF. The CDR3 DNA reads as TGTGCCAGCAGACCAGGACTAGCGGAAGAGACCCAGTACTTC.

The sample holds many counts of this clonotype. The CDR3 spells CASSLGRGAVKNIQYF. The CDR3, as DNA: TGTGCCAGCAGTTTAGGGCGGGGGGCGGTCAAAAACATTCAGTACTTC. The gene calls are TRBV28 and TRBJ2-4, with 8 bases matching TRBD2. The CDR3 is made up of 16 amino acids. Germline loops: CDR1 MDHEN, CDR2 SYDVKM. V lost 2 bases to trimming and J lost 3 bases; unmatched junction nucleotides: 6.